Described below is a single TCR beta chain sequence and its context. This entry is derived from a study of identical twins. The germline CDR1 and CDR2 sequences are SEHNR and FQNEAQ (reference sequence). Between the trimmed V and J ends, which lost 4 bases and 4 bases, there was a span of 7 bases. CDR3 length equals 12 residues. TCRdb called the 5' RACE reads again in MiXCR, with one record for every CDR3 protein. The sample shows under 350,000 distinct CDR3 sequences, 8% to 9.5% of them seen only once. This sample also appeared in a second study, on yellow fever vaccine responses in identical twins.

Material: CD8+ T cells sorted from blood. The source is a woman aged 18-29 years in good health. The rearrangement links TRBV7-9 to TRBJ1-1; weak D call: TRBD1 (5 bases). CDR3 sequence reads: CASSWGGTEAFF. The CDR3 DNA is TGTGCCAGCAGCTGGGGGGGCACTGAAGCTTTCTTT.